This entry features one TCR beta chain sequence. This specimen comes from a study of control samples from healthy donors and cancer patients. Clones were read by immunoSEQ multiplex PCR, and TCRdb kept only the in-frame ones, dropping some. Counted here are approximately 150,000 clones, more than 85% occurring once; the ten biggest clones make up 3.2%. There are 17 residues in the CDR3. The germline V gene has CDR1 SGHRS and CDR2 YFSETQ. V shed 4 bases and J 7 bases; nucleotides not matched to a gene: 14. The sequence came from a young man in good health. The specimen was blood. The V gene is TRBV5-1, the J gene TRBJ2-1; TRBD2 matches 10 bases. CDR3 amino acids: CASSPNIAGGQGNEQFF. The CDR3, as DNA: TGCGCCAGCAGCCCAAATATAGCGGGGGGTCAAGGGAATGAGCAGTTCTTC.